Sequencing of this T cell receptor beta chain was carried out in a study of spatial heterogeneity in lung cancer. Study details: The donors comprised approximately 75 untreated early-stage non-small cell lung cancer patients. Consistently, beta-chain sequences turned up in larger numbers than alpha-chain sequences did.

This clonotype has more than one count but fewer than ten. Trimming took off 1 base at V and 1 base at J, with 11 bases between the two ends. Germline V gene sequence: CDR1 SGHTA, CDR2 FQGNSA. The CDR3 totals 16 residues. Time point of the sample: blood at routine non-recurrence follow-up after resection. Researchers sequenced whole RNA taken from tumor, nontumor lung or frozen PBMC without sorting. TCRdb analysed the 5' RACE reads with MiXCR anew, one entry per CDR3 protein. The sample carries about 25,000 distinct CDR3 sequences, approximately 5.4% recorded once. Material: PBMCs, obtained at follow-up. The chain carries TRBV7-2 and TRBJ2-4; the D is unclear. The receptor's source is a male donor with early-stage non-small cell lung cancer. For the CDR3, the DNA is TGTGCCAGCAGCTTAGTGGGGAATACGGCCAAAAACATTCAGTACTTC. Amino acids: CASSLVGNTAKNIQYF.